This entry features one TCR beta chain sequence. Antigen unknown. This same CDR3 is encoded by further DNA sequences in the sample. Germline values: CDR1 MGHRA, CDR2 YSYEKL. J gave up 0 bases and V 3 bases, and 5 bases lay outside the gene matches. This CDR3 has 17 amino acids. Some clones are missing from TCRdb's copy, which holds only in-frame ones; the method was immunoSEQ multiplex PCR. The sample shows approximately 2,300,000 clones, around 90% of them seen only once. These data are taken from a study of shared clonotypes between healthy human individuals. Overall study findings and caveats: Generation probabilities of non-shared clonotypes were lower (relative to those shared by all four donors).

Sequenced input: naive CD4+ T cells from PBMCs. Subset meaning: CD45RA+ positively selected. The sequence was collected from a man aged 18 to 29 in good health. Some clones in this sample may be carry-over from other donors' samples. The V gene is TRBV4-1, the J gene TRBJ2-1, with 10 bases fitting TRBD2. CDR3: CASSQDPSGSSYNEQFF. The DNA of the CDR3 is TGCGCCAGCAGCCAGGACCCTAGCGGGAGCTCCTACAATGAGCAGTTCTTC.